The rows below give T cell receptor beta chains drawn from one sample of a study of T cells in Graves' hyperthyroidism and ophthalmopathy. Each CDR3 protein is one row after TCRdb ran MiXCR on the multiplex PCR reads. The table has around 530,000 distinct CDR3 sequences, approximately 17% seen once; the top ten hold approximately 15%. The sequenced sample was blood. These receptors all stem from a woman aged 18-30 years with Graves' ophthalmopathy. Both conserved end residues are part of each CDR3. Fields, in order: V gene, J gene, CDR3 protein.

TRBV3-1,TRBJ2-1,CASSRSTSGYEQFF
TRBV20-1,TRBJ2-5,CSASGRTSGGQETQYF
TRBV28,TRBJ1-2,CASSPRLDYGYTF
TRBV2,TRBJ1-2,CASSGTATVFYGYTF
TRBV20-1,TRBJ1-6,CSAREGGRRSPLHF
TRBV7-9,TRBJ2-3,CASSTGDSGRSRDTQYF
TRBV6-1,TRBJ2-2,CASTATGELFF
TRBV3-1,TRBJ2-7,CASSPQGTSYEQYF
TRBV7-3,TRBJ1-6,CASSLNPAEPLHF
TRBV7-9,TRBJ2-3,CASSLVVVLDDTQYF
TRBV27,TRBJ1-5,CASSLSLDQPQHF
TRBV7-9,TRBJ1-1,CASSLGREGVIF
TRBV20-1,TRBJ2-7,CSAGGYPPHYEQYF
TRBV7-2,TRBJ2-5,CASSLPGPETQYF
TRBV2,TRBJ2-1,CASSRFQDRGPSGNEQFF
TRBV28,TRBJ1-4,CASSLNEKLFF
TRBV5-6,TRBJ2-7,CASSLAGTGGIEQYF
TRBV20-1,TRBJ2-2,CSAFAGELFF
TRBV3-1,TRBJ1-5,CASSQDLMVGQPQHF
TRBV5-1,TRBJ2-7,CASSLAPGSTYEQYF
TRBV6-1,TRBJ1-1,CASRSGLLNAEAFF
TRBV6-2/TRBV6-3,TRBJ1-6,CASSYSRDGNSPLHF
TRBV19,TRBJ1-1,CASSPSVGMNTEAFF
TRBV19,TRBJ2-3,CASSRPRQTDTQYF
TRBV4-1,TRBJ2-7,CASSQESGTGGIYEQYF
TRBV5-6,TRBJ1-1,CASSLGQGGHIF
TRBV7-9,TRBJ2-4,CASSSGLATEVAKNIQYF
TRBV9,TRBJ2-6,CASSVEGTGPPGANVLTF
TRBV5-1,TRBJ2-5,CASSRLGQGWETQYF
TRBV7-2,TRBJ2-2,CASSLDHNTGELFF
TRBV7-3,TRBJ2-7,CASSLMAAGTGLTEQYF
TRBV5-1,TRBJ1-2,CASRSNRGPIYGYTF
TRBV5-1,TRBJ2-1,CASSTGDVYNEQFF
TRBV4-1,TRBJ1-2,CASSQVRPTGDYTF
TRBV2,TRBJ2-7,CASSSLLGQGDEQYF
TRBV30,TRBJ1-2,CAWSSTALGGYTF
TRBV27,TRBJ1-2,CASSLGGGPYGYTF
TRBV9,TRBJ2-5,CASSVSSGRGYETQYF
TRBV14,TRBJ2-3,CASKGPRSADTQYF
TRBV27,TRBJ2-7,CASSLAPGGSGYEQYF
TRBV7-2,TRBJ1-5,CASSAPPGQGFGSNQPQHF